Described below is a single T cell receptor (beta chain) sequence and its context. The target antigen is unknown. These data belong to a study of cytomegalovirus exposure and HLA in healthy donors. Study at large: In an earlier analysis, 95 million to 140 million unique TCR beta sequences were found from about 190 million T cells. Study observations and caveats: A previous analysis found most TCR beta V segments productive roughly 87% or roughly 30% of the time. Evidence from a later analysis indicated that most CMV-associated TCR beta chains looked HLA-restricted.

13 Jbeta primers and 60 Vbeta primers were used for the PCR. As originally analysed: In a later analysis, some 80 million unique TCR beta chains included roughly 11 million shared by two or more donors. Repertoires were generated with immunoSEQ multiplex PCR, while TCRdb's copy carries only in-frame clones and drops some. D and trimming come from the DNA, and the V and J calls and clone size come from that table. The table has approximately 100,000 clones, 70% to 80% seen once. Sequencing was performed on PBMCs. The receptor comes from a boy younger than 18 in good health and CMV-seronegative.

CDR3 in DNA: TGTGCCAGCAGCGCCCACTACGGAAATAGAGCCGGGGAGCTGTTTTTT. Translated: CASSAHYGNRAGELFF. This chain joins TRBV7-2 and TRBJ2-2; unclear D gene. This CDR3 is built from 16 residues. Germline values: CDR1 SGHTA, CDR2 FQGNSA. Trimming removed 5 bases at V and 6 bases at J, with 19 bases between.